The next 32 T cell receptor beta chains were all read from a single sample in a study of T-cell reconstitution after alpha-beta-depleted transplantation in children. Researchers prepared the TCRbeta library using unique molecular identifiers, the study reports. Via MiXCR, TCRdb re-called the PCR reads, giving one row per CDR3 protein. The sample yields 500,000 to 650,000 distinct CDR3 sequences, 13% seen once. The input for sequencing was PBMCs, mostly from graft donor cells, taken 360 days after TCRalphabeta/CD19-depleted stem cell transplant. These receptor sequences come from a male patient younger than 18 who had a stem cell transplant for acute myeloid leukemia, so the T cells may come from the graft donor.

The rearrangement joins TRBV7-3 to TRBJ2-1; D perhaps matches TRBD1 (5 bases). The V gene lost 6 bases and the J gene lost 12 bases, with 15 bases spanning the gap. The CDR3 extends over 12 amino acids. Germline V gene sequence: CDR1 SGHTA, CDR2 FQGTGA. CDR3 protein: CASSSSGIGQFF. The CDR3 nucleotides are TGTGCCAGCAGTTCGTCAGGGATAGGGCAGTTCTTC.

This clonotype was seen at least ten times. V usage is TRBV29-1 and J usage is TRBJ2-7, with 10 nucleotides matching TRBD2. The CDR3 length is 16 residues. Germline CDR1 reads SQVTM; CDR2 reads ANQGSEA. V lost 5 bases, J lost 3 bases, and 13 bases stayed unmatched. As DNA, the CDR3 is TGCAGCGTTTCGCCTAGCGGGAGAGGGGGTATCTACGAGCAGTACTTC. This sequence encodes CSVSPSGRGGIYEQYF.

The CDR3 sequence is CASSTDRVEETQYF. DNA for the CDR3: TGTGCCAGCAGCACTGACAGGGTAGAAGAGACCCAGTACTTC. V gene TRBV4-2 combines with J gene TRBJ2-5, with TRBD1 matching over 7 bases. This CDR3 has 14 residues. V lost 5 bases to trimming and J lost 3 bases; unmatched junction nucleotides: 6. Looked up from germline, CDR1 is LGHNA and CDR2 is YNFKEQ.

This clonotype was detected ten times or more. CDR3: CSAKVDYEQYF. CDR3 in DNA: TGCAGCGCTAAAGTTGACTACGAGCAGTACTTC. This chain uses TRBV29-1 with TRBJ2-7; D is unclear. Trimming cost V 7 bases and J 3 bases, with 10 bases left between them. Germline values: CDR1 SQVTM, CDR2 ANQGSEA. The CDR3 is made up of 11 amino acids.

This clonotype was counted a single time. This may come from a read error, since a much larger clone is one base off. The rearrangement links TRBV12-3 or TRBV12-4 to TRBJ2-3; 7 nucleotides agree with TRBD1. This CDR3 spans 14 amino acids. Unmatched junction bases numbered 8, after V lost 7 bases and J lost 4 bases. The CDR3 DNA sequence: TGTGCCAGCAAGGGGACAGCGCCAGCAGATACGCAGTATTTT. This gives the protein CASKGTAPADTQYF.

The CDR3 sequence is CASSFSSTGGANVLTF. CDR3 in DNA: TGCGCCAGCAGCTTTTCCTCCACCGGGGGGGCCAACGTCCTGACTTTC. V is TRBV5-1 and J is TRBJ2-6, with D unclear. This CDR3 is built from 16 residues. The V end lost 2 bases, the J end lost 4 bases, and 13 bases lay between the germline ends. CDR1 is SGHRS, CDR2 YFSETQ, per germline.

This clonotype was seen a handful of times. The chain employs TRBV29-1 and TRBJ2-1; 16 bases are a match to TRBD2. The CDR3 has 15 amino acids. Germline CDR1 and CDR2: SQVTM and ANQGSEA. The trim removed 7 bases at V and 7 bases at J, leaving 7 bases unmatched. Here the CDR3 DNA reads TGCAGCGCCCTGGGGACTAGCGGGAGGGAAAATGAGCAGTTCTTC. As protein: CSALGTSGRENEQFF.

In its sample, this clonotype was seen many times. The rearrangement uses TRBV20-1 and TRBJ2-5; weak D call: TRBD2 (6 bases). Trimming shortened V by 3 bases and J by 3 bases, and 14 bases separated the two germline ends. CDR3 size: 14 residues. In germline, CDR1 is DFQATT, CDR2 SNEGSKA (reference sequence). CDR3 in amino acids: CSARGLQIKETQYF. In nucleotides, the CDR3 is TGCAGTGCTAGGGGACTTCAAATAAAAGAGACCCAGTACTTC.

V is TRBV4-2 and J is TRBJ2-3; D unresolved. Germline lookup yields CDR1 LGHNA and CDR2 YNFKEQ. The CDR3 is made up of 17 amino acids. V lost 0 bases and J 2 bases, leaving 15 bases between the germline ends. CDR3 nucleotides: TGTGCCAGCAGCCAAGAAGTGGAGAATTCGATCACAGATACGCAGTATTTT. This sequence encodes CASSQEVENSITDTQYF.

Regarding this clonotype: The DNA is omitted, as the CDR3 cannot be located on it reliably, and the CDR3 follows TCRdb's listing. This chain uses TRBV7-5 with TRBJ2-1; the table calls TRBD2, which could not be checked here. TRBV7-5 is described as a pseudogene. The CDR3 sequence runs 18 residues, both termini included. CDR3 loop: CISVPEAAPGLEGDEQFF.

A few counts support this clonotype. CDR3 amino acids: CSVDRLAGGPAFF. As DNA, the CDR3 is TGCAGCGTTGACCGGCTAGCGGGAGGGCCGGCCTTCTTC. This sequence joins TRBV29-1 and TRBJ2-1; 12 nucleotides match TRBD2. The CDR3 extends over 13 amino acids. Germline V gene data show CDR1 as SQVTM and CDR2 as ANQGSEA. V trimming: 3 bases; J trimming: 16 bases; junction bases outside the gene matches: 10.

The rearrangement uses TRBV7-3 and TRBJ2-3; TRBD2 aligns across 14 bases. Losses at the gene ends were 4 bases for V and 3 bases for J; bases not matched to a gene: 3. This CDR3 has 16 residues. The germline gives CDR1 SGHTA, CDR2 FQGTGA. As DNA, the CDR3 is TGTGCCAGCAGCTACTGGACTAGCGGGAGGACAGATACGCAGTATTTT. This sequence encodes CASSYWTSGRTDTQYF.

This clonotype was seen a handful of times. The rearrangement links TRBV12-3 or TRBV12-4 to TRBJ2-7; 9 positions match TRBD2. The J segment lost 3 bases and the V segment lost 5 bases, leaving 8 bases of the junction unmatched. The CDR3 loop spans 15 amino acids. The chain's CDR3 is CASSVSSGKIYEQYF. CDR3 sequence (DNA): TGTGCCAGCAGTGTATCTAGCGGGAAGATCTACGAGCAGTACTTC.

This clonotype came up many times. The chain has TRBV5-5 and TRBJ2-7; the D call may be TRBD1 or TRBD2 (7 bases each). The V end was cut by 2 bases, the J end by 0 bases, with 12 bases between. The CDR3 spans 15 residues. Germline lookup yields CDR1 SGHKS and CDR2 YYEKEE (reference sequence). CDR3 sequence (DNA): TGTGCCAGCAGCTTCAGGGGGGGGAACTCCTACGAGCAGTACTTC. It translates to CASSFRGGNSYEQYF.

In this sample, this clonotype turned up a few times. The chain carries TRBV6-1 and TRBJ2-1; the D gene is possibly TRBD2 (5 bases). Germline CDR1 and CDR2: MNHNS and SASEGT. V was cut by 7 bases and J by 0 bases, with 22 bases left in between. The CDR3 covers 18 residues. The DNA of the CDR3 is TGTGCCAGCACCAGAAGGAGCGGCCCCGATAGCTCCTACAATGAGCAGTTCTTC. Amino acids: CASTRRSGPDSSYNEQFF.

The V call is TRBV27, the J call TRBJ2-7, with 8 bases that match TRBD1. In germline, CDR1 is MNHEY, CDR2 SMNVEV (reference sequence). Losses at the gene ends were 5 bases for V and 6 bases for J; bases not matched to a gene: 9. The length of the CDR3 is 14 residues. CDR3 protein: CASSPGQGGFEQYF. DNA for the CDR3: TGTGCCAGCAGTCCCGGACAGGGAGGATTCGAGCAGTACTTC.

The sample holds a few counts of this clonotype. The chain recombines TRBV27 with TRBJ2-1, with 10 nucleotides matching TRBD1. V lost 7 bases to trimming and J lost 7 bases; unmatched junction nucleotides: 7. Germline CDR1 is MNHEY and CDR2 is SMNVEV (reference sequence). This CDR3 comprises 14 residues. CDR3 residues: CASTRDRGSNEQFF. The CDR3 bases are TGTGCCAGCACCCGGGACAGGGGTTCGAATGAGCAGTTCTTC.

This clonotype was detected only a few times. The CDR3 protein is CASGSNPTGNEQFF. The CDR3 DNA reads TGTGCTAGTGGTTCCAACCCGACTGGAAATGAGCAGTTCTTC. V gene TRBV12-5 combines with J gene TRBJ2-1, with D hard to call. The germline V gene encodes CDR1 LGHNT and CDR2 FRNRAP. The CDR3 loop spans 14 amino acids. V gave up 4 bases and J gave up 7 bases, with 14 bases separating them. Combining the CDR3 with reference TRBV12-5 and TRBJ2-1 gives the whole variable domain DARVTQTPRHKVTEMGQEVTMRCQPILGHNTVFWYRQTMMQGLELLAYFRNRAPLDDSGMPKDRFSAEMPDATLATLKIQPSEPRDSAVYFCASGSNPTGNEQFFGPGTRLTVL.

This clonotype was counted a few times. The chain has TRBV7-8 and TRBJ1-1; possibly TRBD1 for D (5 bases). CDR3 size: 14 residues. Per germline, CDR1 SGHVS and CDR2 FQNEAQ. V was clipped by 3 bases and J by 5 bases, with 13 bases between them. The chain's CDR3 is CASSFIGAGTEAFF. The CDR3 DNA follows: TGTGCCAGCAGCTTTATTGGGGCCGGGACTGAAGCTTTCTTT.

The chain recombines TRBV28 with TRBJ1-1; 8 bases are shared with TRBD1. The CDR3 runs to 18 residues. Germline lookup yields CDR1 MDHEN and CDR2 SYDVKM. The ends lost 1 base at V and 3 bases at J; junction bases unmatched: 13. CDR3 DNA sequence: TGTGCCAGCAGTTTATATCCCTGGACAGGGAAACTCTACACTGAAGCTTTCTTT. It specifies CASSLYPWTGKLYTEAFF.

The CDR3 here is CASNRDRVYNEQFF. CDR3 DNA: TGTGCCAGCAACCGGGACAGGGTCTACAATGAGCAGTTCTTC. V is TRBV7-9 and J is TRBJ2-1; 9 nucleotides line up with TRBD1. The CDR3 has 14 residues. Germline assignment: CDR1 SEHNR and CDR2 FQNEAQ (reference sequence). The V and J ends lost 7 bases and 3 bases, in that order; junction bases with no gene match: 4.

This clonotype has just a few counts. The chain uses TRBV7-2 and TRBJ1-3; TRBD1 is a possible D gene (5 bases). Trimming shortened V by 0 bases and J by 2 bases, and 11 bases separated the two germline ends. The CDR3 is 16 residues long. Germline V gives CDR1 SGHTA, CDR2 FQGNSA. The CDR3 sequence: CASSLARTPPGNTIYF. CDR3 DNA: TGTGCCAGCAGCTTAGCGAGGACACCCCCTGGAAACACCATATATTTT. Variable domain in full (rest from reference TRBV7-2 and TRBJ1-3): GAGVSQSPSNKVTEKGKDVELRCDPISGHTALYWYRQSLGQGLEFLIYFQGNSAPDKSGLPSDRFSAERTGGSVSTLTIQRTQQEDSAVYLCASSLARTPPGNTIYFGEGSWLTVV.

This clonotype turned up a few times. This chain joins TRBV14 and TRBJ2-1, with D uncertain. Germline CDR1 SGHDN, CDR2 FVKESK. The CDR3 loop spans 16 amino acids. The V gene lost 4 bases and the J gene lost 0 bases, with 13 bases spanning the gap. The CDR3 coding sequence is TGTGCCAGCAGCCGTAAAACGGGTTACTCCTACAATGAGCAGTTCTTC. This sequence encodes CASSRKTGYSYNEQFF.

A few counts support this clonotype. The chain joins TRBV7-8 to TRBJ2-3; 12 nucleotides match TRBD2. The CDR3 has 19 residues. J was trimmed by 2 bases and V by 0 bases; bases with no gene match: 9. CDR1 is SGHVS, CDR2 FQNEAQ, per germline. The CDR3 protein is CASSLAWLAGGLVTDTQYF. The DNA of the CDR3 is TGTGCCAGCAGCTTAGCGTGGCTAGCGGGAGGGCTGGTCACAGATACGCAGTATTTT. Filled out from reference TRBV7-8 and TRBJ2-3, the complete variable domain reads GAGVSQSPRYKVAKRGQDVALRCDPISGHVSLFWYQQALGQGPEFLTYFQNEAQLDKSGLPSDRFFAERPEGSVSTLKIQRTQQEDSAVYLCASSLAWLAGGLVTDTQYFGPGTRLTVL.

Points on this clonotype: A junction boundary mismatches the germline segment, possibly from a read error. The CDR3 DNA follows: TGTGCTAGCAGCTCCGGGACTAGCGGGAGGGCCCTCTCCACCGGGGAGCTGTTTTTT. It codes for CASSSGTSGRALSTGELFF. V is TRBV7-7 and J is TRBJ2-2; 16 nucleotides align to TRBD2. Germline loops: CDR1 SSHAT, CDR2 FNYEAQ (reference sequence). The CDR3 totals 19 residues.

The chain uses TRBV21-1 and TRBJ2-7; the table's D call TRBD2 went unverified against the DNA. TRBV21-1 is designated a pseudogene. This CDR3 region has 15 residues. CDR3: CASSDQREGLYEQYF. The CDR3 DNA reads as TGTGCCAGCAGCGATCAGCGGGAGGGCCTTTACGAGCAGTACTTC.

The genes are TRBV12-3 or TRBV12-4 and TRBJ2-7, with 9 bases that match TRBD1. The length of the CDR3 is 16 residues. V lost 5 bases, J lost 2 bases, and 10 bases stayed unmatched. The chain's CDR3 is CASSPKTGGNPYEQYF. In DNA form, the CDR3 reads TGTGCCAGCAGTCCCAAGACAGGGGGTAATCCCTACGAGCAGTACTTC.

The sample holds many counts of this clonotype. This chain links TRBV24-1 with TRBJ2-5; a possible D gene is TRBD1 (6 bases). Trimming left V 4 bases short and J 2 bases short, with 13 bases between. Germline V CDR1 and CDR2: KGHDR, SFDVKD. The CDR3 spans 15 residues. The CDR3 loop reads CATSELRDKQETQYF. CDR3 bases: TGTGCCACCAGTGAGCTTCGGGACAAACAAGAGACCCAGTACTTC.

A remark on this clonotype: One end of the junction is discordant with germline, which a read error may explain. CDR3 residues: CTSCLRGLAGVRGPNEQFF. CDR3 nucleotides: TGTACCAGCTGTTTACGGGGACTAGCGGGCGTGAGGGGCCCAAATGAGCAGTTCTTC. J is TRBJ2-1 and V is TRBV3-1; 12 bases are shared with TRBD2. Looked up from germline, CDR1 is LGHDT and CDR2 is YNNKEL (reference sequence). CDR3 length: 19 amino acids.

This clonotype was detected a few times. The V and J genes are TRBV5-1 and TRBJ2-1, with 13 bases lining up with TRBD2. Germline-derived CDR1 and CDR2 are SGHRS and YFSETQ. V lost 0 bases and J lost 4; bases outside the gene matches: 4. The CDR3 runs 17 residues. CDR3 loop: CASSLAGTSGNYNEQFF. The CDR3, as DNA: TGCGCCAGCAGCTTGGCGGGGACTAGCGGGAATTACAATGAGCAGTTCTTC. The entire variable domain, with the rest obtained from reference TRBV5-1 and TRBJ2-1, is as follows: KAGVTQTPRYLIKTRGQQVTLSCSPISGHRSVSWYQQTPGQGLQFLFEYFSETQRNKGNFPGRFSGRQFSNSRSEMNVSTLELGDSALYLCASSLAGTSGNYNEQFFGPGTRLTVL.

The chain couples TRBV3-1 to TRBJ2-4; the match to TRBD2 covers 10 bases. The CDR3 totals 14 residues. Trimming cost V 5 bases and J 9 bases; bases outside gene matches: 7. From germline, CDR1 is LGHDT and CDR2 YNNKEL (reference sequence). CDR3 sequence reads: CASSYRLAGTIQYF. The DNA for the CDR3 is TGTGCCAGCAGCTATCGACTAGCGGGTACCATTCAGTACTTC.

This clonotype came up many times. CDR3 DNA: TGTGCCAGCACTCACGGGGACAGCTATAATTCACCCCTCCACTTT. Protein: CASTHGDSYNSPLHF. The chain employs TRBV6-1 and TRBJ1-6; 7 bases match TRBD1. From germline, CDR1 is MNHNS and CDR2 SASEGT. The CDR3 is 15 residues long. V shed 7 bases, J shed 3 bases, and the junction held 6 bases outside the gene matches.